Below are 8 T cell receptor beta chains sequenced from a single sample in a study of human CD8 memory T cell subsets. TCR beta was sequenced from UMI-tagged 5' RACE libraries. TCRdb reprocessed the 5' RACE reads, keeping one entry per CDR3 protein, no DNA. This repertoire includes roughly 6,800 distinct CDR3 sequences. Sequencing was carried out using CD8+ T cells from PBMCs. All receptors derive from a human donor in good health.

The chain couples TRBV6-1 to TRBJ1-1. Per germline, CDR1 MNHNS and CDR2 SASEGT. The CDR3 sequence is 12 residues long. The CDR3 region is CASSLTGIEAFF.

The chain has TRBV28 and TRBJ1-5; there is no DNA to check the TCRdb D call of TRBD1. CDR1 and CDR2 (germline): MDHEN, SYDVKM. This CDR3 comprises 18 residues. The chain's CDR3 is CASSAPGQGSYSNQPQHF. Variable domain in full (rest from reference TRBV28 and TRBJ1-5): DVKVTQSSRYLVKRTGEKVFLECVQDMDHENMFWYRQDPGLGLRLIYFSYDVKMKEKGDIPEGYSVSREKKERFSLILESASTNQTSMYLCASSAPGQGSYSNQPQHFGDGTRLSIL.

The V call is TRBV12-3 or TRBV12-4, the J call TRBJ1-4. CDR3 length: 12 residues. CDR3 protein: CASSQGSGKLFF.

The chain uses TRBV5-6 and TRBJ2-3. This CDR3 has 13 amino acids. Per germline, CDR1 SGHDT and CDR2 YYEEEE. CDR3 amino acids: CASSLDREDTQYF.

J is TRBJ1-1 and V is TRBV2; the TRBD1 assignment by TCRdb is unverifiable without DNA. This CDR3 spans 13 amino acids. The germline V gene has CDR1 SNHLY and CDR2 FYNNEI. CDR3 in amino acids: CASIGPGAAEAFF.

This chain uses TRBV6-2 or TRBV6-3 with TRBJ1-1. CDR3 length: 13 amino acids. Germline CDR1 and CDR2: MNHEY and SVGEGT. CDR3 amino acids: CASSYPDVAEAFF.

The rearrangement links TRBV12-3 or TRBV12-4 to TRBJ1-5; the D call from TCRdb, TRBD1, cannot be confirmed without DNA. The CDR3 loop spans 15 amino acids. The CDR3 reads CASSVTGGRNQPQHF.

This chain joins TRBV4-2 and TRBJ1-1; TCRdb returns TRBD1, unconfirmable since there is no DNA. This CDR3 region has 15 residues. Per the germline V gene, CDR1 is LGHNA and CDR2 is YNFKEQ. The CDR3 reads CASSQDLRQGTEAFF.